Below are 21 T cell receptor beta chains sequenced from a single sample in a study of blood T cell repertoires in COVID-19. Libraries were prepared by immunoSEQ multiplex PCR; TCRdb keeps only in-frame clonotypes and omits some of them. The sample yields about 330,000 clones, roughly 85% seen once. What was sequenced was peripheral blood. The receptors were sampled from a human donor in a cohort sampled during active COVID-19.

The rearrangement joins TRBV24-1 to TRBJ1-5; 10 bases align to TRBD1. CDR1 and CDR2 (germline): KGHDR, SFDVKD. The CDR3 has 15 residues. J gave up 7 bases and V 5 bases, and 7 bases lay outside the gene matches. The CDR3 region is CATSASGQGDQPQHF. CDR3 bases: TGTGCCACCAGTGCCTCTGGACAGGGGGACCAGCCCCAGCATTTT.

This chain links TRBV10-2 with TRBJ1-5; maybe TRBD1 (5 bases). CDR3 length: 16 amino acids. Trimming left V 4 bases short and J 0 bases short, with 13 bases between. Germline V CDR1 and CDR2: WSHSY, SAAADI. The DNA for the CDR3 is TGCGCCAGCAGTGCCTCGACAGAGTATAGCAATCAGCCCCAGCATTTT. Translation: CASSASTEYSNQPQHF.

The J gene is TRBJ1-1, the V gene TRBV12-3 or TRBV12-4; no clear D. V was cut by 3 bases and J by 6 bases, with 5 bases left in between. The CDR3 length is 11 residues. The CDR3 sequence is CASSLSPEAFF. The CDR3 bases are TGTGCCAGCAGTTTGAGCCCTGAAGCTTTCTTT.

The genes are TRBV24-1 and TRBJ1-5; possible D gene TRBD1, 5 bases. CDR1 is KGHDR, CDR2 SFDVKD, per germline. With 4 bases removed from V and 3 bases from J, the gap between germline ends came to 9 bases. The length of the CDR3 is 14 residues. The CDR3, as DNA: TGTGCCACCAGTGACCGACAGATCAATCAGCCCCAGCATTTT. Its protein is CATSDRQINQPQHF.

The chain carries TRBV10-2 and TRBJ1-4; the match to TRBD1 covers 7 bases. The CDR3 sequence is 13 residues long. Germline lookup yields CDR1 WSHSY and CDR2 SAAADI. V dropped 6 bases and J dropped 8; count of bases not matched to a gene: 6. DNA of the CDR3: TGCGCCAGCAGCCTGACAGGGTACGAAAAACTGTTTTTT. Translation: CASSLTGYEKLFF.

The chain recombines TRBV3-1 (or the pseudogene TRBV3-2) with TRBJ2-4; 13 nucleotides match TRBD2. This CDR3 comprises 16 residues. Trimming at V came to 4 bases and at J to 7 bases, leaving 7 bases not matched to a gene. Germline CDR1 and CDR2: LGHDT and YNNKEL (reference sequence). The CDR3 bases are TGTGCCAGCAGCCTTCGGACTAGCGGGGGTACTAACATTCAGTACTTC. It is translated as CASSLRTSGGTNIQYF.

V and J are TRBV6-5 and TRBJ1-2; tentatively, D is TRBD1 (5 bases). V lost 0 bases, J lost 7 bases, and 15 bases lay in between. Germline assignment: CDR1 MNHEY and CDR2 SVGAGI. CDR3 size: 15 residues. Here the CDR3 reads CASSYSGAPRSGYTF. The CDR3 DNA reads TGTGCCAGCAGTTACTCTGGGGCCCCCCGGTCTGGCTACACCTTC.

V is TRBV3-1 (or the pseudogene TRBV3-2) and J is TRBJ1-4, with D unresolved. Trimming left V 4 bases short and J 8 bases short, with 8 bases between. The CDR3 covers 12 residues. Germline CDR1 LGHDT, CDR2 YNNKEL (reference sequence). This CDR3 reads CASSPGREKLFF. The CDR3 region has the DNA TGTGCCAGCAGCCCCGGGAGGGAAAAACTGTTTTTT.

The chain links TRBV5-1 to TRBJ1-1, with 9 bases fitting TRBD1. The CDR3 is 15 amino acids. Germline CDR1 SGHRS, CDR2 YFSETQ. V lost 2 bases to trimming and J lost 6 bases; unmatched junction nucleotides: 8. The CDR3 protein is CASSFNPGQGPEAFF. For the CDR3, the DNA is TGCGCCAGCAGCTTCAACCCGGGACAGGGACCTGAAGCTTTCTTT.

The chain employs TRBV6-5 and TRBJ1-2, with TRBD1 as a possible D gene (6 bases). Trimming cost V 7 bases and J 7 bases, with 13 bases left between them. CDR3 length: 12 residues. CDR1 MNHEY and CDR2 SVGAGI come from the germline V gene. The CDR3 loop is CASTQSRGGYTF. Here the CDR3 DNA reads TGTGCCAGCACTCAGTCCAGGGGTGGCTACACCTTC.

This clone was recorded once. The chain carries TRBV5-5 and TRBJ1-2; the match to TRBD1 covers 7 bases. Germline V CDR1 and CDR2: SGHKS, YYEKEE (reference sequence). V was clipped by 4 bases and J by 6 bases; unmatched bases: 9. The CDR3 spans 14 residues. CDR3 sequence: CASSPPRGRDGYTF. Written as DNA, the CDR3 is TGTGCCAGCAGCCCGCCGAGGGGGCGGGATGGCTACACCTTC.

V gene TRBV24-1 combines with J gene TRBJ2-7; no clear D. V dropped 6 bases and J dropped 5 bases, with 10 bases sitting between them. The germline gives CDR1 KGHDR, CDR2 SFDVKD. This CDR3 region has 12 residues. The CDR3: CATSSGFNEQYF. DNA of the CDR3: TGTGCCACCAGTTCAGGTTTTAACGAGCAGTACTTC.

The chain couples TRBV5-1 to TRBJ1-2; possibly TRBD1 for D (6 bases). The CDR3 has 16 amino acids. Germline V gene lookup returns CDR1 SGHRS and CDR2 YFSETQ. V gave up 0 bases and J gave up 3 bases, with 15 bases separating them. The CDR3 sequence is CASSLAGAGVDYGYTF. Written as DNA, the CDR3 is TGCGCCAGCAGCTTGGCCGGGGCAGGGGTAGACTATGGCTACACCTTC. Full variable domain (outside the CDR3, taken from reference TRBV5-1 and TRBJ1-2): KAGVTQTPRYLIKTRGQQVTLSCSPISGHRSVSWYQQTPGQGLQFLFEYFSETQRNKGNFPGRFSGRQFSNSRSEMNVSTLELGDSALYLCASSLAGAGVDYGYTFGSGTRLTVV.

The chain joins TRBV24-1 to TRBJ2-3, with TRBD1 matching over 8 bases. V was pared by 3 bases and J by 1 base, with 8 bases of the junction left unmatched. The CDR3 consists of 17 residues. Per germline, CDR1 KGHDR and CDR2 SFDVKD. The chain's CDR3 is CATSDPSGGERTDTQYF. The CDR3 coding sequence is TGTGCCACCAGTGATCCGTCAGGGGGCGAACGCACAGATACGCAGTATTTT.

V and J are TRBV9 and TRBJ1-1; no clear D gene. V dropped 4 bases and J dropped 4 bases, with 11 bases sitting between them. Germline assignment: CDR1 SGDLS and CDR2 YYNGEE. The CDR3 extends over 13 amino acids. The CDR3 is CASSPRGFTEAFF. The CDR3 DNA is TGTGCCAGCAGCCCCCGGGGTTTCACTGAAGCTTTCTTT.

The V call is TRBV7-9, the J call TRBJ2-4, with no clear D. This CDR3 is 18 amino acids long. Germline V gene data show CDR1 as SEHNR and CDR2 as FQNEAQ (reference sequence). With 0 bases removed from V and 3 bases from J, the gap between germline ends came to 18 bases. CDR3 bases: TGTGCCAGCAGCTTAGCTCCGGGTGGCCTCGGAGTCAAAAACATTCAGTACTTC. Translation gives CASSLAPGGLGVKNIQYF.

The rearrangement links TRBV5-1 to TRBJ1-1, with a possible D match to TRBD1 (5 bases). The CDR3 sequence is 13 residues long. V dropped 4 bases and J dropped 3 bases, with 10 bases sitting between them. Germline V CDR1 and CDR2: SGHRS, YFSETQ. CDR3 nucleotide sequence: TGCGCCAGCAGCAAGCAGGGATACACTGAAGCTTTCTTT. Its translation: CASSKQGYTEAFF.

This clone has only one observation. This rearrangement joins TRBV3-1 (or the pseudogene TRBV3-2) to TRBJ2-3; the match to TRBD1 covers 7 bases. Germline assignment: CDR1 LGHDT and CDR2 YNNKEL (reference sequence). The CDR3 length is 15 residues. J lost 5 bases, V lost 0 bases, and 5 bases had no gene match. The DNA for the CDR3 is TGTGCCAGCAGCCAAGAGTGGACAGGATTAGATACGCAGTATTTT. This encodes CASSQEWTGLDTQYF.

The J gene is TRBJ2-1, the V gene TRBV10-2, with 15 bases aligning to TRBD2. The length of the CDR3 is 14 residues. V lost 8 bases, J lost 5 bases, and 1 base stayed unmatched. Germline V CDR1 and CDR2: WSHSY, SAAADI. CDR3 in DNA: TGCGCCAGCGGACTAGCGGGGGGGAACAATGAGCAGTTCTTC. Translating it yields CASGLAGGNNEQFF.

Written as DNA, the CDR3 is TGTGCCAGCAGCTTGGGGACAGGGGGAAGGCCCCAGCATTTT. Translation: CASSLGTGGRPQHF. The V gene is TRBV5-6, the J gene TRBJ1-5; 10 bases line up with TRBD1. The CDR3 sequence is 14 residues long. V gave up 0 bases and J gave up 9 bases; unmatched junction bases: 3. Germline V CDR1 and CDR2: SGHDT, YYEEEE.

The gene calls are TRBV5-1 and TRBJ1-6, with 10 bases lining up with TRBD1. V dropped 2 bases and J dropped 8; count of bases not matched to a gene: 4. The CDR3 length is 15 residues. The germline V gene encodes CDR1 SGHRS and CDR2 YFSETQ. This CDR3 reads CASSFSGTGDSPLHF. The CDR3 DNA reads TGCGCCAGCAGCTTCTCCGGGACAGGGGATTCACCCCTCCACTTT.